This T cell receptor beta chain was recorded in a study of cytomegalovirus exposure and HLA in healthy donors. Notes on the study in general: As was reported, the HLA-A and HLA-B alleles of most subjects were accurately predicted from TCR beta sequences.

Comment on this clone: The target antigen is unknown.

V was cut by 2 bases and J by 2 bases, with 9 bases left in between. Germline assignment: CDR1 SNHLY and CDR2 FYNNEI. This CDR3 is built from 15 residues. The primer mix had 60 Vbeta and 13 Jbeta primers. Per the original methods: Later work found around 85 million unique TCR beta chains, with roughly 11 million shared. Produced via immunoSEQ multiplex PCR; TCRdb's table is partial and in-frame only. V, J and clone size are taken as reported in that table, and D and trimming were inferred from the DNA itself. Of 250,000 to 350,000 clones listed, 80% were seen once; the top ten hold roughly 0.31%. Sequencing used PBMCs. The clonotype was recovered from a girl aged 2 to 9 in good health and CMV-seronegative. The chain couples TRBV2 to TRBJ1-4; TRBD1 might be the D (6 bases). In DNA form, the CDR3 reads TGTGCCAGCAGTGAAATAGGGGGTACTAATGAAAAACTGTTTTTT. Protein sequence: CASSEIGGTNEKLFF.